This T cell receptor (beta chain) was observed in a study of cytomegalovirus exposure and HLA in healthy donors. The donors formed part of the approximately 120-subject validation cohort, distinct from the 666-subject first cohort. Study-wide findings and caveats: The study listed under 200 cytomegalovirus-associated TCR beta chains. Reports credit the classifier with highly specific, highly sensitive diagnosis of cytomegalovirus status.

Points on this clone: Its target is unknown.

Germline assignment: CDR1 SGHVS and CDR2 FNYEAQ. This CDR3 is 16 amino acids long. Trimming at V came to 5 bases and at J to 4 bases, leaving 9 bases not matched to a gene. Assay used: immunoSEQ multiplex PCR; TCRdb lists only in-frame clones, some missing. The data hold 150,000 or so clones, with roughly 89% observed a single time. This chain connects TRBV7-6 to TRBJ2-3; 10 positions match TRBD2. The receptor's source is a woman aged 25-40 years in good health and CMV-seronegative. Specimen: PBMCs. The CDR3 loop is CASSRHSGGSSDTQYF. The CDR3, as DNA: TGTGCCAGCAGCCGACATAGCGGGGGGAGTTCAGATACGCAGTATTTT.